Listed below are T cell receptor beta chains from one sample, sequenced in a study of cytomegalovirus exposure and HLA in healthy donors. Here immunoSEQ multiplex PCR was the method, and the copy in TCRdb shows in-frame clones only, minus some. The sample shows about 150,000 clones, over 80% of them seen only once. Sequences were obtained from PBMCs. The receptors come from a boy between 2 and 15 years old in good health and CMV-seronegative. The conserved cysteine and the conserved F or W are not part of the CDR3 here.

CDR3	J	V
AGSIVQGTNQPQH	TRBJ1-5	TRBV19
ASAETGYNSPLH	TRBJ1-6	TRBV7-8
ASRPGQGWPQH	TRBJ1-5	TRBV6-5
ASSSNNNEQY	TRBJ2-7	TRBV7-2
ASSSSLGGYDEQF	TRBJ2-1	TRBV6-5
ASSPTRQAGNTIY	TRBJ1-3	TRBV5-6
ASSPPGLGTDTQY	TRBJ2-3	TRBV11-2
ASSPGLAGAYEQY	TRBJ2-7	TRBV9
ASSYLEAGPNYGYT	TRBJ1-2	TRBV6-6
ASSQDLTSGGMYNEQF	TRBJ2-1	TRBV4-3
ASSGREGWNEQF	TRBJ2-1	TRBV13
ASSEEEFKNIQY	TRBJ2-4	TRBV2
ASSPSSGTGASTNQPQH	TRBJ1-5	TRBV7-8
ASSWGTSGRGPQTQY	TRBJ2-5	TRBV5-8
ASSLTGSETQY	TRBJ2-5	TRBV19
SVAPRNTEAF	TRBJ1-1	TRBV29-1
ASSLQGGGAYYEQY	TRBJ2-7	TRBV5-8
ASSFIQGENEQF	TRBJ2-1	TRBV27
ASSPDSRTFGGYT	TRBJ1-2	TRBV7-6
ASSQGWAGEEQF	TRBJ2-1	TRBV13
ASSLSGFAGEGEQF	TRBJ2-1	TRBV13
SATASNTGELF	TRBJ2-2	TRBV29-1
ASSRGLAGGRNEQF	TRBJ2-1	TRBV5-4
SVEESLNTEAF	TRBJ1-1	TRBV29-1
ASSPRDRGGEKLF	TRBJ1-4	TRBV6-5
ASSLEQLGGYT	TRBJ1-2	TRBV7-8
ASSQDGGVNTEAF	TRBJ1-1	TRBV4-1
ASRGTGTSGNGAYNEQF	TRBJ2-1	TRBV19
ASSLAGSAYNEQF	TRBJ2-1	TRBV5-4
ASSAHTQESGNTIY	TRBJ1-3	TRBV9
ASSLTGTGYGYT	TRBJ1-2	TRBV5-1
ASSMRQISNQPQH	TRBJ1-5	TRBV19
SVVGTSEYNEQF	TRBJ2-1	TRBV29-1
ASSKEGTSGTYEQY	TRBJ2-7	TRBV21-1
ASSQGANYGYT	TRBJ1-2	TRBV14
ASSWDSGATYEQY	TRBJ2-7	TRBV5-8
ASSPNHRGLEQY	TRBJ2-7	TRBV13
ASSPAGTGGILGETQY	TRBJ2-5	TRBV5-6
ASSPAGGPETQY	TRBJ2-5	TRBV7-7
AWTRPSGGSPLH	TRBJ1-6	TRBV30
ASSQRARGNTEAF	TRBJ1-1	TRBV27
ASSLPPGNGNEQF	TRBJ2-1	TRBV7-8
ASSISAKNIQY	TRBJ2-4	TRBV5-1